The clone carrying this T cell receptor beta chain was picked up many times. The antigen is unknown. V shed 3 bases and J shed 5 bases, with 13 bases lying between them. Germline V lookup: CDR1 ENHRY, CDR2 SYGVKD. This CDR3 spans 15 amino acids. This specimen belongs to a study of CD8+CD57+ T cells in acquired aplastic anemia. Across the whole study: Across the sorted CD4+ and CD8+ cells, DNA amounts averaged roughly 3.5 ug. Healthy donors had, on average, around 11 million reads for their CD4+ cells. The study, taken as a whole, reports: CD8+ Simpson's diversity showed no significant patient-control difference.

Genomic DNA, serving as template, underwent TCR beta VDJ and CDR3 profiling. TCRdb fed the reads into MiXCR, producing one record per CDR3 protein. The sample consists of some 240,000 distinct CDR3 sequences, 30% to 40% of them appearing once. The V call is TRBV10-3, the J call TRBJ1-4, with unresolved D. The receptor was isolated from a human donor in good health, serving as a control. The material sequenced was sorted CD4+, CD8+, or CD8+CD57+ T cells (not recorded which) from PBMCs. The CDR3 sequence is CAISDTADPNEKLFF. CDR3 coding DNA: TGTGCCATCAGTGATACGGCAGACCCGAATGAAAAACTGTTTTTT.